The rows below give T cell receptor beta chains drawn from one sample of a study of T cells in Graves' hyperthyroidism and ophthalmopathy. TCRdb re-called the multiplex PCR reads through MiXCR, storing one row per CDR3 protein. The table lists around 720,000 distinct CDR3 sequences, 35% of them singletons. The material sequenced was blood. These receptors were taken from a woman between 40 and 50 years old with Graves' hyperthyroidism. CDR3s include the opening cysteine and the closing phenylalanine or tryptophan. Each record gives: clone size, V gene, D gene, J gene, CDR3 protein, CDR3 DNA. D genes are given only for firm matches. For some rows the clone size is stated as once, few or many, or as a class when expanded; others skip it.

clone_size: few
v_call: TRBV6-5
d_call: -
j_call: TRBJ1-1
cdr3_aa: CASSSTRGTEAFF
cdr3_nt: TGTGCCAGCAGTTCGACTCGGGGCACTGAAGCTTTCTTT

clone_size: -
v_call: TRBV5-1
d_call: TRBD1
j_call: TRBJ1-2
cdr3_aa: CASSLETGLNGYTF
cdr3_nt: TGCGCCAGCAGCTTGGAGACAGGGTTAAATGGCTACACCTTC

clone_size: many
v_call: TRBV11-2
d_call: -
j_call: TRBJ1-6
cdr3_aa: CASSPHSPLHF
cdr3_nt: TGTGCCAGCTCCCCCCATTCACCCCTCCACTTT

clone_size: many
v_call: TRBV7-9
d_call: -
j_call: TRBJ1-1
cdr3_aa: CASSSGASTEAFF
cdr3_nt: TGTGCCAGCAGCTCCGGGGCATCCACTGAAGCTTTCTTT

clone_size: few
v_call: TRBV12-3/TRBV12-4
d_call: -
j_call: TRBJ1-5
cdr3_aa: CASSFSSRGNQPQHF
cdr3_nt: TGTGCCAGCAGTTTCAGTAGTCGGGGCAATCAGCCCCAGCATTTT

clone_size: few
v_call: TRBV7-9
d_call: -
j_call: TRBJ1-2
cdr3_aa: CASSSTQDLIYGYTF
cdr3_nt: TGTGCCAGCAGCTCCACACAGGACCTCATCTATGGCTACACCTTC

clone_size: few
v_call: TRBV6-6
d_call: -
j_call: TRBJ1-2
cdr3_aa: CASSSRAEPYGYTF
cdr3_nt: TGTGCCAGCAGTTCCAGGGCAGAACCCTATGGCTACACCTTC

clone_size: many
v_call: TRBV29-1
d_call: -
j_call: TRBJ2-5
cdr3_aa: CSVRSGAQETQYF
cdr3_nt: TGCAGCGTTAGGTCGGGGGCCCAAGAGACCCAGTACTTC

clone_size: many
v_call: TRBV7-2
d_call: TRBD1
j_call: TRBJ2-5
cdr3_aa: CASTQNRGKETQYF
cdr3_nt: TGTGCCAGCACCCAAAACAGGGGTAAAGAGACCCAGTACTTC

clone_size: -
v_call: TRBV10-3
d_call: -
j_call: TRBJ2-5
cdr3_aa: CAISVWVEETQCF
cdr3_nt: TGTGCCATCAGTGTGTGGGTAGAGGAGACCCAGTGCTTC

clone_size: -
v_call: TRBV19
d_call: TRBD1
j_call: TRBJ1-5
cdr3_aa: CAWSGGQGRDQPQHF
cdr3_nt: TGTGCCTGGAGTGGAGGACAGGGTAGAGATCAGCCCCAGCATTTT

clone_size: -
v_call: TRBV29-1
d_call: TRBD2
j_call: TRBJ2-1
cdr3_aa: CSVAIAGAGNEQFF
cdr3_nt: TGCAGCGTTGCCATAGCGGGAGCGGGCAATGAGCAGTTCTTC

clone_size: -
v_call: TRBV10-3
d_call: -
j_call: TRBJ2-6
cdr3_aa: CAILDATSGANVLTF
cdr3_nt: TGTGCCATCCTGGACGCAACCTCTGGGGCCAACGTCCTGACTTTC

clone_size: many
v_call: TRBV7-9
d_call: -
j_call: TRBJ1-4
cdr3_aa: CASRPTAGGANEKLFF
cdr3_nt: TGTGCCAGCAGACCAACGGCGGGTGGAGCTAATGAAAAACTGTTTTTT

clone_size: many
v_call: TRBV20-1
d_call: -
j_call: TRBJ2-5
cdr3_aa: CSARAGLTETQYF
cdr3_nt: TGCAGTGCTAGAGCTGGGCTGACGGAGACCCAGTACTTC

clone_size: many
v_call: TRBV7-6
d_call: -
j_call: TRBJ1-2
cdr3_aa: CASSTPNREDGYTF
cdr3_nt: TGTGCCAGCAGCACCCCAAATAGGGAGGATGGCTACACCTTC

clone_size: many
v_call: TRBV10-2
d_call: TRBD1
j_call: TRBJ1-1
cdr3_aa: CASRTYRGVGTEAFF
cdr3_nt: TGCGCCAGCAGGACCTACAGGGGGGTCGGCACTGAAGCTTTCTTT

clone_size: -
v_call: TRBV6-5
d_call: -
j_call: TRBJ1-1
cdr3_aa: CASSYPPGSAFF
cdr3_nt: TGTGCCAGCAGTTACCCTCCAGGGAGCGCTTTCTTT

clone_size: few
v_call: TRBV12-3/TRBV12-4
d_call: TRBD1
j_call: TRBJ2-7
cdr3_aa: CASSPSRTGGLSYEQYF
cdr3_nt: TGTGCCAGCAGTCCGAGCAGGACAGGGGGTTTATCGTACGAGCAGTACTTC

clone_size: many
v_call: TRBV12-3/TRBV12-4
d_call: TRBD1
j_call: TRBJ1-5
cdr3_aa: CASSPPTGYNQPQHF
cdr3_nt: TGTGCCAGCAGTCCCCCGACAGGGTACAATCAGCCCCAGCATTTT

clone_size: -
v_call: TRBV5-1
d_call: -
j_call: TRBJ2-5
cdr3_aa: CASSSTGGEVETQYF
cdr3_nt: TGCGCCAGCAGCTCCACCGGGGGTGAAGTAGAGACCCAGTACTTC

clone_size: -
v_call: TRBV14
d_call: -
j_call: TRBJ2-7
cdr3_aa: CASSLGGGRAYEQYF
cdr3_nt: TGTGCCAGCAGCCTAGGGGGGGGCAGGGCCTACGAGCAGTACTTC

clone_size: many
v_call: TRBV20-1
d_call: -
j_call: TRBJ2-5
cdr3_aa: CSARDTVKETQYF
cdr3_nt: TGCAGTGCTAGAGATACAGTTAAAGAGACCCAGTACTTC

clone_size: many
v_call: TRBV7-2
d_call: -
j_call: TRBJ1-6
cdr3_aa: CASRWPGHSSPLHF
cdr3_nt: TGTGCCAGCAGATGGCCGGGACACAGTTCACCCCTCCACTTT

clone_size: -
v_call: TRBV5-1
d_call: TRBD1
j_call: TRBJ1-5
cdr3_aa: CASSAQGDSNQPQHF
cdr3_nt: TGCGCCAGCAGCGCGCAGGGGGATAGCAATCAGCCCCAGCATTTT

clone_size: -
v_call: TRBV11-2
d_call: -
j_call: TRBJ2-5
cdr3_aa: CASSPAWGRDSETQYF
cdr3_nt: TGTGCCAGCAGCCCGGCCTGGGGCAGGGACTCAGAGACCCAGTACTTC

clone_size: many
v_call: TRBV2
d_call: -
j_call: TRBJ1-5
cdr3_aa: CATKAARGEGNQPQHF
cdr3_nt: TGTGCCACCAAGGCCGCCAGGGGAGAAGGCAATCAGCCCCAGCATTTT

clone_size: -
v_call: TRBV2
d_call: -
j_call: TRBJ1-2
cdr3_aa: CASSEVTTSYGYTF
cdr3_nt: TGTGCCAGCAGTGAAGTCACCACGAGTTATGGCTACACCTTC